This TCR beta chain was sequenced in a study of neurological immune-mediated disorders. Whole-study findings and limits: The level of TCR clonal expansion was highest in patients with HTLV-1-associated myelopathy and lowest in multiple sclerosis, where it fell below the level seen in healthy controls. Expanded clones shared no identical CDR3 amino acid sequences across subjects, which suggested private TCR-beta repertoires in all groups.

This clonotype was counted ten times or more. Its antigen is not identified. TCRdb reprocessed the 5' RACE reads with MiXCR, giving one entry per CDR3 protein. The sample lists 40,000 or so distinct CDR3 sequences, about 14% seen once, with 20% to 30% in the top ten. A total of 2 million PBMCs stored at -80 degrees C provided the unsorted libraries. The V end was cut by 5 bases, the J end by 7 bases, with 11 bases between. Germline CDR1 reads SGHVS; CDR2 reads FQNEAQ. The CDR3 contains 12 residues. What was sequenced was PBMCs. The gene calls are TRBV7-8 and TRBJ1-1, with a tentative D call TRBD1 (5 bases). This receptor was taken from a woman in her forties or fifties with HTLV-1-associated myelopathy (HAM/TSP). CDR3 nucleotide sequence: TGTGCCAGCAGCCCTCTTAGGGGTGAAGCTTTCTTT. Protein: CASSPLRGEAFF.